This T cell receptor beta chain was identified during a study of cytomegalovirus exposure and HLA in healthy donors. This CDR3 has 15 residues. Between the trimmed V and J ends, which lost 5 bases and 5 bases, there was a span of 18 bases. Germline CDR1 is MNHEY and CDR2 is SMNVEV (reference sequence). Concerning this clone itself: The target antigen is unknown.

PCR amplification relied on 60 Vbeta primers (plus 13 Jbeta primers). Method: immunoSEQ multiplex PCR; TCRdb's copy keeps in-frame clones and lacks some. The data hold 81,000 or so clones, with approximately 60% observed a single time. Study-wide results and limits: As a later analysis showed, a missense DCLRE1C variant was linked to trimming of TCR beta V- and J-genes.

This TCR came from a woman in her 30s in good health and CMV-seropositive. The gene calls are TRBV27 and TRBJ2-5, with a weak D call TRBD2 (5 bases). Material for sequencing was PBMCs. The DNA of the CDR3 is TGTGCCAGCAGTCGAGAGGGCGCTCAACGCGAGACCCAGTACTTC. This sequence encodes CASSREGAQRETQYF.